These 3 T cell receptor beta chains originate from one sample sequenced in a study of T cell responses to AZD1222 COVID-19 vaccine (dated by TCRdb to the early 2020s). Libraries were made using the immunoSEQ multiplex PCR assay. Sourced from immuneACCESS, this table was stored by TCRdb with only in-frame sequences that have V and J called. A share of the clones is absent; for the studies checked, an unresolved V gene accounts for under half, and the remainder has no known explanation. This sample holds roughly 80,000 clones; 85% to 95% were observed only once. The ten biggest clones cover about 8% of the sample. In light of the paper, this sample's time point label describes: about 28 days (+/-7) after the second vaccine dose. The sequenced sample was peripheral blood, obtained 28 days after the second AZD1222 dose. These receptors all stem from an adult who received the AZD1222 COVID-19 vaccine.

The V call is TRBV28, the J call TRBJ1-1; D unresolved. The length of the CDR3 is 12 residues. Germline lookup yields CDR1 MDHEN and CDR2 SYDVKM. With 5 bases removed from V and 8 bases from J, the gap between germline ends came to 12 bases. The CDR3 nucleotides read TGTGCCAGCAGTCCAACACCCCAGGAAGCTTTCTTT. As protein: CASSPTPQEAFF. Looking up the rest from reference TRBV28 and TRBJ1-1 gives the full variable domain: DVKVTQSSRYLVKRTGEKVFLECVQDMDHENMFWYRQDPGLGLRLIYFSYDVKMKEKGDIPEGYSVSREKKERFSLILESASTNQTSMYLCASSPTPQEAFFGQGTRLTVV.

The V gene is TRBV1, the J gene TRBJ2-6; the D call in the table, TRBD2, was not verified against the DNA. TRBV1 is reported as a pseudogene. The CDR3 loop spans 15 amino acids. CDR3 bases: TGCACCAGCAGCGACCGGGGTTCTGGGGCCAACGTCCTGACTTTC. This translates into CTSSDRGSGANVLTF.

The gene calls are TRBV6-5 and TRBJ1-4; D perhaps matches TRBD1 (6 bases). Germline V gene sequence: CDR1 MNHEY, CDR2 SVGAGI. V lost 4 bases to trimming and J lost 7 bases, with 13 bases between them. CDR3 length: 14 amino acids. CDR3 in DNA: TGTGCCAGCAGTTTCCGACAGGAGCCTGAAAAACTGTTTTTT. It yields the protein CASSFRQEPEKLFF.